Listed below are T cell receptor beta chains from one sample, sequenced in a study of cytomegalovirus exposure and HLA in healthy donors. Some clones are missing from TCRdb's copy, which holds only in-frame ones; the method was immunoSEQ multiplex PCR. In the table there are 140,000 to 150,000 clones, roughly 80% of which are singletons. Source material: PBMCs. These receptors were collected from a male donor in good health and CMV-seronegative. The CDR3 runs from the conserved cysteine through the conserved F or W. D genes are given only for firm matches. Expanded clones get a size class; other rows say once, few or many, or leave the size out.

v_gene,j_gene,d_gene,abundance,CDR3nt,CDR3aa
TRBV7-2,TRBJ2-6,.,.,TGTGCCAGCAGCTTAGGTCACGGGGCTGGGGCCAACGTCCTGACTTTC,CASSLGHGAGANVLTF
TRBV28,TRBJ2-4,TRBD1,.,TGTGCCAGCAGTTTATCCCTATGGGACAGCATTGAAAACATTCAGTACTTC,CASSLSLWDSIENIQYF
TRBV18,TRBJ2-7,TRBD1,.,TGTGCCAGCTCACCTAGAAGGACAGGGGGCAGCTACGAGCAGTACTTC,CASSPRRTGGSYEQYF
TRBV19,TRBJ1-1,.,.,TGTGCCACCACCTACGGACACCACACTGAAGCTTTCTTT,CATTYGHHTEAFF
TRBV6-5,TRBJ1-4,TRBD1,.,TGTGCCAGCAGTTACTCGACAGGGGGATCGGAAAAACTGTTTTTT,CASSYSTGGSEKLFF
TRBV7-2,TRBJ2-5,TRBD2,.,TGTGCCAGCAGCGCCTGGACTAGCGGGTGGAAACAAGAGACCCAGTACTTC,CASSAWTSGWKQETQYF
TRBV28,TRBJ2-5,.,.,TGTGCTACGAAAGGAGGAGGGCACGAAGAGACCCAGTACTTC,CATKGGGHEETQYF
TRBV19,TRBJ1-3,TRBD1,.,TGTGCCAGTAGTATCGGACAGGGAGACACCATATATTTT,CASSIGQGDTIYF
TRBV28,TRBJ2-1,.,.,TGTGCCAGCAGTTTGTTAGTCTACAATGAGCAGTTCTTC,CASSLLVYNEQFF
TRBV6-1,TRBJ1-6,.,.,TGTGCCAGCAGACGACAGGATTTCAATTCACCCCTCCACTTT,CASRRQDFNSPLHF
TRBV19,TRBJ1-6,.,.,TGTGCCAGTAGTATAGATCGGTCGGCAGGGGACCTCCCCGGTAATTCACCCCTCCACTTT,CASSIDRSAGDLPGNSPLHF
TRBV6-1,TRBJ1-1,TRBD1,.,TGTGCCAGCAGGGGGACAGGGGTTACTGAAGCTTTCTTT,CASRGTGVTEAFF
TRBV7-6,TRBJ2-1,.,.,TGTGCCAGCAGCTTAGGTTCGGGGATCTCCTACAATGAGCAGTTCTTC,CASSLGSGISYNEQFF
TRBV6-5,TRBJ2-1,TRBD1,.,TGTGCCAGCAGTTACTCCGACAGGGGAAATGAGCAGTTCTTC,CASSYSDRGNEQFF
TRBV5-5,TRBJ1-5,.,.,TGTGCCAGCAGCTCAAGTGTCGGTGGTGGCAATCAGCCCCAGCATTTT,CASSSSVGGGNQPQHF
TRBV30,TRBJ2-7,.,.,TGTGCCTGGAGTGTGGCAGGCCAGAACGAGCAGTACTTC,CAWSVAGQNEQYF
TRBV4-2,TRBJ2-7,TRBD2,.,TGTGCCAGCAGCCAAGCCGGGACTAGCGGTTACGAGCAGTACTTC,CASSQAGTSGYEQYF
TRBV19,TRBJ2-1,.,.,TGTGCCAGTAGTATCTCGGTTGCCAATGAGCAGTTCTTC,CASSISVANEQFF
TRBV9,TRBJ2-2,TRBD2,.,TGTGCCAGCAGCGTCACCGTCCCGGGACTAGCGGGAGGGCCGGTATCCGGGGAGCTGTTTTTT,CASSVTVPGLAGGPVSGELFF
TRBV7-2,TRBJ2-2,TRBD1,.,TGTGCCAGCAGGGGACAGGGAGGGGTGTACACCGGGGAGCTGTTTTTT,CASRGQGGVYTGELFF
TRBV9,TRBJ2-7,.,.,TGTGCCAGCAGCGTAGGGTCCGGGCAGGGGAGCGGCTACGAGCAGTACTTC,CASSVGSGQGSGYEQYF
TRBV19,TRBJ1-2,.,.,TGTGCCAGTAGTGAACAGGGTACTCGGTCTAACTATGGCTACACCTTC,CASSEQGTRSNYGYTF
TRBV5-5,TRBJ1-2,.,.,TGTGCCTCAGGTGCAGGGAACTATGGCTACACCTTC,CASGAGNYGYTF
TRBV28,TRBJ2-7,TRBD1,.,TGTGCCAGCAGTTTTAGTTTCTCGGACAGGGTTCGCTACGAGCAGTACTTC,CASSFSFSDRVRYEQYF
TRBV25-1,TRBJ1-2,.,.,TGTGCCAGCACCAAGACAGGCAACTATGGCTACACCTTC,CASTKTGNYGYTF
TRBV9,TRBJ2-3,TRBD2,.,TGTGCCAGCAGCGTAGGCGGGGGGGCGAAAGATACGCAGTATTTT,CASSVGGGAKDTQYF
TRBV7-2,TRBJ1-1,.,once,TGTGCCAGCAGCTTAGCGGCTCAGGGGAGCACTGAAGCTTTCTTT,CASSLAAQGSTEAFF
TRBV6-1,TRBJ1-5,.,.,TGTGCCAGCAGTGAATCCGGGGGGCCCTCTAGTCAGCCCCAGCATTTT,CASSESGGPSSQPQHF
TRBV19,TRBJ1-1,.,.,TGTGCCAGTACCCACCTTGGGGCTACCATGGGCACTGAAGCTTTCTTT,CASTHLGATMGTEAFF
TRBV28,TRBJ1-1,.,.,TGTGCCAGCAGCGAACACGTCGGAGGCGAGGAAGCTTTCTTT,CASSEHVGGEEAFF
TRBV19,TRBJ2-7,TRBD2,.,TGTGCCAGTCTAATGAGGACTAGCGGGAGGGACTGGTACGAGCAGTACTTC,CASLMRTSGRDWYEQYF
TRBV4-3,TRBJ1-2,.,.,TGCGCCAGCAGCCAAGACGGAGAGGGAGCCTATGGCTACACCTTC,CASSQDGEGAYGYTF
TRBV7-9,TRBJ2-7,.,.,TGTGCCAGCAGCTTAGCCGGGACAACCCAGGGGATTTTC,CASSLAGTTQGIF
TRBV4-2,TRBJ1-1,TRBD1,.,TGTGCCAGCAGCCTGACAGGGCTGGTGCCTGAAGCTTTCTTT,CASSLTGLVPEAFF
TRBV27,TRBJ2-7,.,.,TGTGCCAGCCGGGACATCCACTACGAGCAGTACTTC,CASRDIHYEQYF
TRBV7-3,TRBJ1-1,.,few,TGTGCCAGCAGCTTCGGGGGGCCGAACACTGAAGCTTTCTTT,CASSFGGPNTEAFF
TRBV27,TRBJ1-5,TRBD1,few,TGTGCCAGCAGTTCGGGACAGGGGGCTATTCAGCCCCAGCATTTT,CASSSGQGAIQPQHF
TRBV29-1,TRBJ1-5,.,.,TGCAGCGCCAAAGGAACAGGGTTAGATCAGCCCCAGCATTTT,CSAKGTGLDQPQHF
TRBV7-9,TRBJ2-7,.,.,TGTTCCAGCAGCCCTACCCCTTACGAGCAGTACTTC,CSSSPTPYEQYF
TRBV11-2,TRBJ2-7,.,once,TGTGCCAGCAGCTTAGGTTGGCAGGGGAACTACGAGCAGTACTTC,CASSLGWQGNYEQYF
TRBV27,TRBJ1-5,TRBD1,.,TGTGCCAGCAGTAAGGGACAGGGGTTAAATCAGCCCCAGCATTTT,CASSKGQGLNQPQHF
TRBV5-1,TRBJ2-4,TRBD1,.,TGCGCCAGCAGCTCGACCTACAGGGGGATTGGTTTTTCACACGCCAAAAACATTCAGTACTTC,CASSSTYRGIGFSHAKNIQYF
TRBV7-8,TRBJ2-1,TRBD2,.,TGTGCCAGCAGCCAGAGGACTAGCGGGATCGAAAACAATGAGCAGTTCTTC,CASSQRTSGIENNEQFF
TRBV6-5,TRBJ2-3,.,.,TGTGCCAGCAGTCCCGTTGTGGGGCCCACAGATACGCAGTATTTT,CASSPVVGPTDTQYF
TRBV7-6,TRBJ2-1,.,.,TGTGCCAGCGGGACATCCTACAATGAGCAGTTCTTC,CASGTSYNEQFF
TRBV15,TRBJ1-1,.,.,TGTGCCACCAGCACCGCAACCACAGAGAACACTGAAGCTTTCTTT,CATSTATTENTEAFF
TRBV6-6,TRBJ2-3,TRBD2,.,TGTGCCAGCGGAGGGGCGGGAGGGCTGTCAGATACGCAGTATTTT,CASGGAGGLSDTQYF
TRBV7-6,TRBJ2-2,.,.,TGTGCCAGCAGCTTATCGGGGGGCGCGAGTACCGGGGAGCTGTTTTTT,CASSLSGGASTGELFF
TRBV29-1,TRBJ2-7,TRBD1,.,TGCAGCGCTACCGACAGGGCCTACGAGCAGTACTTC,CSATDRAYEQYF
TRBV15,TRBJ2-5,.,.,TGTGCCACCAGCAGAGGAGGGTCGGAGACCCAGTACTTC,CATSRGGSETQYF
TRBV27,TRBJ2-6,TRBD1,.,TGTGCCAGCAGTTTCCGTCTACGGGACAGAGCTAAGGAAGGGGCCAACGTCCTGACTTTC,CASSFRLRDRAKEGANVLTF
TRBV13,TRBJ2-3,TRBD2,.,TGTGCCGGAAGTCGGGGGGGGACCACAGATACGCAGTATTTT,CAGSRGGTTDTQYF
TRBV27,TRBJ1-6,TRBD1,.,TGTGCCAGCAGTCTCGGGACAGCTAATTCACCCCTCCACTTT,CASSLGTANSPLHF
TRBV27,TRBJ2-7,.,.,TGTGCCAGCAGTTTAAGACAGGTTCCCTACGAGCAGTACTTC,CASSLRQVPYEQYF
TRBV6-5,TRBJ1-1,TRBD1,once,TGTGCCAGCAGTTCGCCCAAGGACAGGGCCACTGAAGCTTTCTTT,CASSSPKDRATEAFF
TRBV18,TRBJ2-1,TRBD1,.,TGTGCCAGCTCACGCGGGACAGGCCTCTCCTACAATGAGCAGTTCTTC,CASSRGTGLSYNEQFF